These 4 T cell receptor beta chains originate from one sample sequenced in a study of PD-L1 blockade in urothelial cancer. Method: immunoSEQ multiplex PCR; TCRdb's copy keeps in-frame clones and lacks some. The sample has 35,000 to 40,000 clones, around four fifths seen once; the top ten hold about 6.8%. As for time point: pretreatment peripheral blood. This material consisted of PBMCs, taken around atezolizumab (anti-PD-L1) treatment. These receptors were collected from a man in his sixties with urothelial cancer.

The chain employs TRBV4-2 and TRBJ1-5, with D unclear. This CDR3 has 17 residues. Germline CDR1 LGHNA, CDR2 YNFKEQ. Trimming shortened V by 4 bases and J by 1 base, and 17 bases separated the two germline ends. The CDR3 here is CASSRHRRELSNQPQHF. CDR3 DNA: TGTGCCAGCAGCCGACACCGGAGGGAACTAAGCAATCAGCCCCAGCATTTT.

The gene calls are TRBV6-1 and TRBJ1-1; perhaps TRBD1 as D (5 bases). Trimming left V 6 bases short and J 3 bases short, with 17 bases between. Germline V CDR1 and CDR2: MNHNS, SASEGT. This CDR3 spans 15 amino acids. In nucleotides, the CDR3 is TGTGCCAGCAGCTGGGGGGTTGGGGAGGACACTGAAGCTTTCTTT. Protein product: CASSWGVGEDTEAFF.

The chain couples TRBV28 to TRBJ1-6, with a weak D call TRBD1 (5 bases). V gave up 6 bases and J gave up 7 bases, with 16 bases separating them. The CDR3 totals 15 residues. The V gene's germline CDR1 is MDHEN and CDR2 SYDVKM. The CDR3 nucleotides read TGTGCCAGCAGCTCGGACACCCCCCGGAATTCACCCCTCCACTTT. This translates into CASSSDTPRNSPLHF.

The chain couples TRBV6-6 to TRBJ2-3; the match to TRBD2 covers 10 bases. The CDR3 extends over 14 amino acids. CDR1 MNHNY and CDR2 SVGAGI come from the germline V gene (reference sequence). V shed 9 bases, J shed 0 bases, and the junction held 3 bases outside the gene matches. The CDR3, as DNA: TGTGCCAGTGGACTAGCGGCTAGCACAGATACGCAGTATTTT. This codes for CASGLAASTDTQYF.